This T cell receptor (beta chain) was sequenced during a study of T cell responses to AZD1222 COVID-19 vaccine. Overall study results and limits: Along spike, vaccine-associated CD4 TCRs were found throughout, with dominance at 160-218 and 743-854. Clonal diversity may have been underestimated, and the donors were mostly white British, with more females than males. Reportedly, close to half of spike-specific TCRs are directed against unmutated variant regions.

Remarks on this clone: Its antigen is not identified.

The CDR3 runs 15 residues. CDR1 is SGHRS and CDR2 is YFSETQ in the germline V gene. V was clipped by 7 bases and J by 2 bases; unmatched bases: 11. Repertoires were generated with immunoSEQ multiplex PCR, while TCRdb's copy carries only in-frame clones and drops some. The table lists about 89,000 clones, about 90% of them singletons. This TCR came from an adult who received the AZD1222 COVID-19 vaccine. This specimen was peripheral blood, taken 28 days after the second AZD1222 dose. The rearrangement joins TRBV5-1 to TRBJ2-5, with TRBD2 matching 7 bases. In DNA, the CDR3 is TGCGCCAGCCGCGAGCGTGGCGGGGGACAAGAGACCCAGTACTTC. Residues: CASRERGGGQETQYF.